This note documents a single T cell receptor beta chain sequence. There is no known antigen for this receptor. Base qualities are missing; no much larger clone stands one base away. This sample is part of a study of PD-1 blockade in classical Hodgkin lymphoma (dated by TCRdb to the early 2020s). Looking at the study overall: The study used TCR beta sequencing and CyTOF to define a peripheral blood immune signature of response to PD-1 blockade in classical Hodgkin lymphoma.

The Qiagen DNeasy kit was used to extract genomic DNA from unsorted PBMCs and from the negatively selected CD4+ and CD8+ fractions. Using primers that anneal to V and J segments, immunoSEQ multiplex PCR amplified the TCR beta CDR3 regions. A synthetic immune receptor repertoire was used to minimize amplification bias, and remaining bias was computationally removed after sequencing. On the study's bioinformatics: Repertoire diversity was quantified as the Shannon entropy index using custom Python scripts. Unsorted, CD4+ and CD8+ repertoires were analyzed separately, except for combined analyses in which CD4+ and CD8+ sequences were merged in silico. Drawn from immuneACCESS, this table holds only the in-frame rearrangements with V and J called that TCRdb kept. Clones are partly lost; checked studies trace under half to an unresolved V gene and leave the rest unexplained. Clone size and V and J calls were adopted from that table, with D and trimming inferred from the DNA. In all, the sample holds 47,000 or so clones, and approximately 91% of those were seen once. Clones ranked in the top ten supply around 5% of the sample.

Overall study results and their limits: The study covered only a single clinical trial cohort, and the causes of the repertoire differences, possibly disease activity or prior therapy, were still not defined. Baseline TCR diversity was reported to be lower in newly diagnosed patients than in healthy donors, and even lower in relapsed/refractory patients.

The CDR3, from cysteine to phenylalanine, totals 12 residues. Only the CDR3 region is kept as DNA, spanning 36 bases read in frame from base 1. V is reduced by 3 bases and J by 7 bases, leaving a spacing of 7 bases between them. CDR1 and CDR2 (SNHLY, FYNNEI) derive from the germline V gene. In the paper's terms, the time point label means: newly diagnosed, previously untreated cHL patient sample. As a comparison group for the relapsed/refractory trial patients, PBMCs were sequenced from patients with newly diagnosed, previously untreated classical Hodgkin lymphoma. Peripheral blood was collected in 8 mL Vacutainer Cell Preparation Tubes, from which PBMCs were isolated by centrifugation and then cryopreserved.

The sequenced material came from peripheral blood mononuclear cells (PBMCs). The TCR sequence derives from a human donor with classical Hodgkin lymphoma. The chain was built from TRBV2 and TRBJ1-3, with the D gene uncertain. The DNA sequence is TGTGCCAGCAGTGAGGGGTCGAACACCATATATTTT. Protein translation: CASSEGSNTIYF.